A selection of T cell receptor beta chains follows, all from one sample in a study of PD-1 blockade in classical Hodgkin lymphoma. The method was immunoSEQ multiplex PCR; TCRdb's version includes in-frame clones alone and lacks a portion of them. The profile shows around 40,000 clones, over 65% of them singletons. Sequencing was performed on peripheral blood mononuclear cells (PBMCs), taken before the fourth cycle of nivolumab. These receptors were collected from a human donor with classical Hodgkin lymphoma. Each CDR3 is given with its conserved first and last residue. The D gene is left open where the match is weak. Not all rows give a size; the values are once, few, many and, for expanded clones, a class.

V gene	D gene	J gene	clone size	CDR3 DNA	CDR3 protein
TRBV11-2	TRBD1	TRBJ1-1	-	TGTGCCAGCAGCTTAGGTGGGGCAGGGGGCTCCACTGAAGCTTTCTTT	CASSLGGAGGSTEAFF
TRBV6-1	TRBD1	TRBJ1-6	many	TGTGCCAGCAGACCGGACAGGGGTTATAATTCACCCCTCCACTTT	CASRPDRGYNSPLHF
TRBV19	-	TRBJ2-5	-	TGTGCCAGTAGTATAGATGGGGGGGCCGGGGAAGAGACCCAGTACTTC	CASSIDGGAGEETQYF
TRBV5-1	TRBD2	TRBJ2-3	-	TGCGCCAGCAGCTCGGGACTAGCGGGGAACACAGATACGCAGTATTTT	CASSSGLAGNTDTQYF
TRBV11-2	-	TRBJ2-5	-	TGTGCCAGCAGCTTCTCGGTAGGACAAGAGACCCAGTACTTC	CASSFSVGQETQYF
TRBV7-2	-	TRBJ2-7	-	TGTGCCAGCAGCTTAGTTTCTGGGGCGGCGGGCGAGCAGTACTTC	CASSLVSGAAGEQYF
TRBV6-6	TRBD2	TRBJ2-7	-	TGTGCCAGCAGTTCGTATAGCGGGGCCGAGTACGAGCAGTACTTC	CASSSYSGAEYEQYF
TRBV6-1	-	TRBJ2-2	-	TGTGCCAGCAGTGTAGCAGGGAAAAGCACCGGGGAGCTGTTTTTT	CASSVAGKSTGELFF
TRBV7-8	-	TRBJ1-3	-	TGTGCCAGCAGCCCCTCCGGGCAGAACTCTGGAAACACCATATATTTT	CASSPSGQNSGNTIYF
TRBV7-2	-	TRBJ1-5	-	TGTGCCAGCAGCGAAAGACCGGGACAACTGAGTAGCAATCAGCCCCAGCATTTT	CASSERPGQLSSNQPQHF
TRBV18	TRBD2	TRBJ2-5	-	TGTGCCAGCTCACCATCGGCGGGGGGGCTCCAAGAGACCCAGTACTTC	CASSPSAGGLQETQYF
TRBV2	-	TRBJ2-4	few	TGTGCCAGCAGTGTTCAGCAGATACTAGCCAAAAACATTCAGTACTTC	CASSVQQILAKNIQYF
TRBV19	TRBD1	TRBJ1-6	few	TGTGCCAGTAGGACAGCGGGACAGGTCAATTCACCCCTCCACTTT	CASRTAGQVNSPLHF
TRBV10-1	-	TRBJ1-6	few	TGCGCCAGCACTAACAACCAGCAGGTCCAGGGCCTCCACTTT	CASTNNQQVQGLHF
TRBV7-6	-	TRBJ2-3	-	TGTGCCAGCAGCTTAGCGCTTGGGTCCGAGCAGTATTTT	CASSLALGSEQYF
TRBV15	-	TRBJ1-5	few	TGTGCCACCAGCCAGGATGGGCAGCCCCAGCATTTT	CATSQDGQPQHF
TRBV7-9	TRBD1	TRBJ1-4	once	TGTGCCGTCAACTGGAGGGGGCGAGAAGAAAAACTGTTTTTT	CAVNWRGREEKLFF
TRBV6-1	-	TRBJ1-3	-	TGTGCCAGCACCCCGGGGTACTCTGGAAACACCATATATTTT	CASTPGYSGNTIYF
TRBV9	-	TRBJ1-2	-	TGTGCCAGCAGCCCAAGACAGGATTCTAACTATGGCTACACCTTC	CASSPRQDSNYGYTF
TRBV18	TRBD1	TRBJ1-6	-	TGTGCCAGCTCACCGCCAGGGGGATCCTATAATTCACCCCTCCACTTT	CASSPPGGSYNSPLHF
TRBV12-5	-	TRBJ1-1	-	TGTGCTAGTGGTTTGGTACGCGAGGGAATCCGGGTTACTGAAGCTTTCTTT	CASGLVREGIRVTEAFF
TRBV25-1	-	TRBJ1-2	-	TGTGCCAGCAGTGATGCTGCAGGGAGGCAGGGGAACTATGGCTACACCTTC	CASSDAAGRQGNYGYTF
TRBV5-5	-	TRBJ2-7	few	TGTGCCAGCAGCTCCACCCCGGGTTCCTACGAGCAGTACTTC	CASSSTPGSYEQYF